This T cell receptor (beta chain) was observed in a study of T cells in Graves' hyperthyroidism and ophthalmopathy. Study-level results: Using 13 V-J features, a model discriminated ophthalmopathy from stable hyperthyroidism.

The source material, RNA transcripts, was used to amplify TCR beta CDR3 regions. TCR CDR3 underwent first-round RT-PCR with the HTBI primer set. TCRdb reanalysed the multiplex PCR reads using MiXCR and keeps one entry per CDR3 protein. The sample lists a few hundred thousand distinct CDR3 sequences, around 15% occurring once. This clonotype has just a few counts. Its specificity is unknown. V was trimmed by 3 bases and J by 3 bases, leaving 11 bases between them. Germline V gives CDR1 SQVTM, CDR2 ANQGSEA. This CDR3 has 13 amino acids. This chain joins TRBV29-1 and TRBJ1-1; tentative D call: TRBD1 (6 bases). Sequenced sample: blood. The sequence was obtained from a woman aged 18-29 years with Graves' hyperthyroidism. The CDR3 DNA reads as TGCAGCGTTGAGGGGGCTCTGGACACTGAAGCTTTCTTT. Protein: CSVEGALDTEAFF.